One and the same sample provided the 10 T cell receptor beta chains below, sequenced in a study of early T cells in non-severe SARS-CoV-2 infection. TCRdb fed the 5' RACE reads into MiXCR, producing one record per CDR3 protein. The sample lists 80,000 or so distinct CDR3 sequences, approximately 6% seen once, with 6.5% to 9% in the top ten. Sequencing was done on a sample of whole blood. The origin of the receptors is an adult who was a healthcare worker with PCR-confirmed SARS-CoV-2 infection or an uninfected control (not recorded which).

The chain uses TRBV7-2 and TRBJ2-1; D is undetermined. This CDR3 has 14 amino acids. Trimming left V 1 base short and J 4 bases short, with 8 bases between. Germline CDR1 reads SGHTA; CDR2 reads FQGNSA. DNA of the CDR3: TGTGCCAGCAGCTTAGGGACGGATTACAATGAGCAGTTCTTC. Residues: CASSLGTDYNEQFF.

This clonotype was counted ten times or more. CDR3 sequence (DNA): TGTGCCAGCAGGCCTACAGGGGGGAAAGGATCCCAGCATTTT. Protein: CASRPTGGKGSQHF. This sequence joins TRBV6-2 or TRBV6-3 and TRBJ1-5; 8 bases map to TRBD1. The ends lost 6 bases at V and 11 bases at J; junction bases unmatched: 12. Germline CDR1 and CDR2: MNHEY and SVGEGT. The CDR3 runs to 14 residues.

In its sample, this clonotype was seen many times. This chain joins TRBV3-1 and TRBJ2-7, with D perhaps given as TRBD1 or TRBD2 (5 bases each). The CDR3 has 13 residues. CDR1 is LGHDT, CDR2 YNNKEL, per germline (reference sequence). V lost 4 bases, J lost 2 bases, and 9 bases lay in between. The CDR3 DNA follows: TGTGCCAGCAGCCGGGACCAAACCTACGAGCAGTACTTC. It yields the protein CASSRDQTYEQYF.

The rearrangement joins TRBV4-1 to TRBJ2-7; D possibly corresponds to TRBD1 (5 bases). The CDR3 spans 12 residues. Per the germline V gene, CDR1 is MGHRA and CDR2 is YSYEKL. The V gene lost 4 bases and the J gene lost 7 bases, with 11 bases spanning the gap. CDR3 bases: TGCGCCAGCAGCCCAGGGATGGGGGAGCAGTACTTC. Translating it yields CASSPGMGEQYF.

This clonotype was counted many times. J is TRBJ1-5 and V is TRBV7-2; maybe TRBD1 (5 bases). Germline V gene data show CDR1 as SGHTA and CDR2 as FQGNSA. The CDR3 sequence is 13 residues long. Trimming left V 6 bases short and J 9 bases short, with 15 bases between. The CDR3: CASSSGPFRPQHF. The CDR3, as DNA: TGTGCCAGCAGTTCGGGACCATTCCGGCCCCAGCATTTT.

This clonotype was found many times. The chain uses TRBV2 and TRBJ2-5; a possible D gene is TRBD2 (6 bases). The CDR3 spans 14 residues. Germline CDR1 reads SNHLY; CDR2 reads FYNNEI. V was shortened by 5 bases and J by 5 bases, with 15 bases between the two germline ends. This CDR3 reads CASSIGGGGETQYF. The CDR3 DNA follows: TGTGCCAGCAGTATTGGGGGAGGCGGGGAGACCCAGTACTTC.

The chain uses TRBV5-6 and TRBJ1-1, with D unclear. The V gene's germline CDR1 is SGHDT and CDR2 YYEEEE. The V end was cut by 6 bases, the J end by 8 bases, with 14 bases between. This CDR3 region has 12 residues. The CDR3 nucleotides read TGTGCCAGCACCTTCCTAGGTGGAGAAGCTTTCTTT. Protein sequence: CASTFLGGEAFF.

This clonotype was observed a handful of times. This chain connects TRBV28 to TRBJ2-5, with a possible D match to TRBD1 (5 bases). The CDR3 is made up of 15 amino acids. Germline CDR1 reads MDHEN; CDR2 reads SYDVKM. Between the trimmed V and J ends, which lost 5 bases and 2 bases, there was a span of 15 bases. The DNA of the CDR3 is TGTGCCAGCAGTATTGATGGGGCCTCGCAAGAGACCCAGTACTTC. Protein product: CASSIDGASQETQYF.

This clonotype has a count of ten or more. The CDR3 sequence: CASSSGQSNGYTF. CDR3 bases: TGCGCCAGCAGCTCCGGACAGTCAAACGGCTACACCTTC. The genes are TRBV5-1 and TRBJ1-2; perhaps TRBD1 as D (6 bases). The V end was cut by 3 bases, the J end by 8 bases, with 14 bases between. The germline V gene encodes CDR1 SGHRS and CDR2 YFSETQ. The CDR3 extends over 13 amino acids.

The sample holds a few counts of this clonotype. The rearrangement links TRBV9 to TRBJ2-7, with TRBD1 matching over 7 bases. Germline assignment: CDR1 SGDLS and CDR2 YYNGEE. Losses at the gene ends were 0 bases for V and 5 bases for J; bases not matched to a gene: 8. The CDR3 is made up of 15 amino acids. In DNA, the CDR3 is TGTGCCAGCAGCGTAGCCACCGGACAGGTACACGAGCAGTACTTC. Translated, it gives CASSVATGQVHEQYF.